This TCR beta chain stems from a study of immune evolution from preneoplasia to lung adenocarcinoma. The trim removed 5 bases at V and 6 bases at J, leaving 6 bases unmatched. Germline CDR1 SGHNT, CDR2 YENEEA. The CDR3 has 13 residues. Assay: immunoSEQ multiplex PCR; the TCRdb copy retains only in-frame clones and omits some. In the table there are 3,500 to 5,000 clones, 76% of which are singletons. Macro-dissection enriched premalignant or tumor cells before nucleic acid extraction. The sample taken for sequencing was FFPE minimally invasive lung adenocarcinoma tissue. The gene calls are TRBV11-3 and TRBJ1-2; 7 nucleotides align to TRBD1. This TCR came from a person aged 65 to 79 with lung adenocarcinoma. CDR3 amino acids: CASSTDRAHGYTF. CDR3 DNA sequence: TGTGCCAGCAGCACTGACAGGGCTCATGGCTACACCTTC.